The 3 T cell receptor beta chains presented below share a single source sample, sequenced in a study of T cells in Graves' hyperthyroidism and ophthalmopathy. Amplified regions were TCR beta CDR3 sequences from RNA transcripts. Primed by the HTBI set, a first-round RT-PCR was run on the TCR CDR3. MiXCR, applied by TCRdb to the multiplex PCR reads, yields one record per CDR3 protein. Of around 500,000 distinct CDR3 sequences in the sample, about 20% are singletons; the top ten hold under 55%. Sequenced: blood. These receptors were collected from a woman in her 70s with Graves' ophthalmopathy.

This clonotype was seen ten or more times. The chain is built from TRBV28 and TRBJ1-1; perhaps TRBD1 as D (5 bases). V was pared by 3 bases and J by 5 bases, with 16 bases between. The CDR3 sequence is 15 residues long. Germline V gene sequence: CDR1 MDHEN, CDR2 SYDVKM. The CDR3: CASSLSGIRVTEAFF. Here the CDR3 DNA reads TGTGCCAGCAGTTTGTCAGGGATCCGGGTTACTGAAGCTTTCTTT.

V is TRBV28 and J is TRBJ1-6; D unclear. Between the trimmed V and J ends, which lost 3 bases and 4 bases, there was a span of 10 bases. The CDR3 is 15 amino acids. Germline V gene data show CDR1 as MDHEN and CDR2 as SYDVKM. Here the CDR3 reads CASSFYPDYNSPLHF. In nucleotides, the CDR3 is TGTGCCAGCAGTTTTTATCCAGATTATAATTCACCCCTCCACTTT.

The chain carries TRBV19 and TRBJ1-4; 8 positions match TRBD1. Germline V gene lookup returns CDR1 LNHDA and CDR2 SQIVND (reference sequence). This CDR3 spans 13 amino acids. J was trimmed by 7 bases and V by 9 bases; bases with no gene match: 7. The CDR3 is CASAGGESEKLFF. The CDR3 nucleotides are TGTGCCAGCGCAGGGGGCGAGAGTGAAAAACTGTTTTTT.